This is a list of T cell receptor beta chains from one sample in a study of cytomegalovirus exposure and HLA in healthy donors. Method: immunoSEQ multiplex PCR; TCRdb's copy keeps in-frame clones and lacks some. The sample has some 82,000 clones. The specimen was PBMCs. The receptors derive from a woman aged 25 to 39 in good health and CMV-seronegative. Both conserved end residues are part of each CDR3. D genes are given only for firm matches.

V gene: TRBV30
J gene: TRBJ2-3
D gene: TRBD1
CDR3 DNA: TGTGCCTGGAGTGTACAAGGCAGGGGGCGAGATACGCAGTATTTT
CDR3 protein: CAWSVQGRGRDTQYF

V gene: TRBV2
J gene: TRBJ1-2
D gene: TRBD1
CDR3 DNA: TGTGCCAGCAGTGGCTTAGGGGGCGTAGGAGGCTACACCTTC
CDR3 protein: CASSGLGGVGGYTF

V gene: TRBV30
J gene: TRBJ2-3
D gene: NA
CDR3 DNA: TGTGCCTGGAGCGCCGGGAGTGGGGGGAATACGCAGTATTTT
CDR3 protein: CAWSAGSGGNTQYF

V gene: TRBV6-5
J gene: TRBJ2-2
D gene: NA
CDR3 DNA: TGTGCCAGCTGTAGAATGGGCAGGAACACCGGGGAGCTGTTTTTT
CDR3 protein: CASCRMGRNTGELFF

V gene: TRBV7-8
J gene: TRBJ1-5
D gene: TRBD1
CDR3 DNA: TGTGCCAGCAGCTTGGACAGGGGGAAGCCCCAGCATTTT
CDR3 protein: CASSLDRGKPQHF

V gene: TRBV29-1
J gene: TRBJ2-4
D gene: NA
CDR3 DNA: TGCAGCGTTGGAGGGGGTATGGTAGCCAAAAACATTCAGTACTTC
CDR3 protein: CSVGGGMVAKNIQYF

V gene: TRBV5-1
J gene: TRBJ1-2
D gene: TRBD1
CDR3 DNA: TGCGCCAGCAGCCTATCCGGGACAGGGGGTCTCCGCTATGGCTACACCTTC
CDR3 protein: CASSLSGTGGLRYGYTF

V gene: TRBV19
J gene: TRBJ1-3
D gene: TRBD1
CDR3 DNA: TGTGCCACAGGACAGGGTCTCGCTGGAAACACCATATATTTT
CDR3 protein: CATGQGLAGNTIYF

V gene: TRBV5-6
J gene: TRBJ2-7
D gene: NA
CDR3 DNA: TGTGCCAGCAGGCGAGGATGGGGGGCCTACGAGCAGTACTTC
CDR3 protein: CASRRGWGAYEQYF

V gene: TRBV30
J gene: TRBJ1-1
D gene: NA
CDR3 DNA: TGTGCCTTTGGCGGGGTGAACACTGAAGCTTTCTTT
CDR3 protein: CAFGGVNTEAFF

V gene: TRBV6-6
J gene: TRBJ2-1
D gene: NA
CDR3 DNA: TGTGCCAGCAGTCTGTACAGGGACTACTCCTACAATGAGCAGTTCTTC
CDR3 protein: CASSLYRDYSYNEQFF

V gene: TRBV5-4
J gene: TRBJ1-2
D gene: TRBD1
CDR3 DNA: TGTGCCAGCAGCTCTCCGGGACAGGGACCTATGCTAGACTATGGCTACACCTTC
CDR3 protein: CASSSPGQGPMLDYGYTF

V gene: TRBV5-6
J gene: TRBJ1-2
D gene: TRBD1
CDR3 DNA: TGTGCCAGCAGCTTGGCCCAAGGACAGGGATACGGCTACACCTTC
CDR3 protein: CASSLAQGQGYGYTF

V gene: TRBV6-6
J gene: TRBJ2-7
D gene: TRBD2
CDR3 DNA: TGTGCCAGCAGGCCCGGGACTAGTAGGGCCTACGAGCAGTACTTC
CDR3 protein: CASRPGTSRAYEQYF

V gene: TRBV6-1
J gene: TRBJ1-5
D gene: NA
CDR3 DNA: TGTGCCAGCTCGGTTACAGGGTTGGGTCATCAGCCCCAGCATTTT
CDR3 protein: CASSVTGLGHQPQHF

V gene: TRBV9
J gene: TRBJ2-5
D gene: NA
CDR3 DNA: TGTGCCAGCAGCGTATTCGGTCAAGAGACCCAGTACTTC
CDR3 protein: CASSVFGQETQYF

V gene: TRBV18
J gene: TRBJ2-1
D gene: TRBD2
CDR3 DNA: TGTGCCAGCTCACCACGGAAGGGAGGGAGCTCCGACAATGAGCAGTTCTTC
CDR3 protein: CASSPRKGGSSDNEQFF

V gene: TRBV7-2
J gene: TRBJ1-1
D gene: NA
CDR3 DNA: TGTGCCAGCAGCTTTCAGGGGCGGAACACTGAAGCTTTCTTT
CDR3 protein: CASSFQGRNTEAFF

V gene: TRBV6-5
J gene: TRBJ2-5
D gene: NA
CDR3 DNA: TGTGCCAGCAGTTACACAGGGATTGGTGAGACCCAGTACTTC
CDR3 protein: CASSYTGIGETQYF

V gene: TRBV6-1
J gene: TRBJ2-3
D gene: TRBD2
CDR3 DNA: TGTGCCAGCAGCGACGGTAGCGGGAGAACAGATACGCAGTATTTT
CDR3 protein: CASSDGSGRTDTQYF

V gene: TRBV12-5
J gene: TRBJ1-5
D gene: NA
CDR3 DNA: TGTGCTAGTGGCAAAGAAGAGAACCAGCCCCAGCATTTT
CDR3 protein: CASGKEENQPQHF

V gene: TRBV6-5
J gene: TRBJ2-6
D gene: NA
CDR3 DNA: TGTGCCAGCCGCTTTGACAGCTCTGGGGCCAACGTCCTGACTTTC
CDR3 protein: CASRFDSSGANVLTF

V gene: TRBV6-1
J gene: TRBJ2-7
D gene: TRBD2
CDR3 DNA: TGTGCCAGCAGTCGGACTAGCGTAGCCTACGAGCAGTACTTC
CDR3 protein: CASSRTSVAYEQYF

V gene: TRBV19
J gene: TRBJ1-2
D gene: NA
CDR3 DNA: TGTGCCAGTAGCACATCCCATCAGGGTTATGGCTACACCTTC
CDR3 protein: CASSTSHQGYGYTF

V gene: TRBV6-6
J gene: TRBJ1-2
D gene: NA
CDR3 DNA: TGTGCCAGCAGTTACTCGAGGACACCTTATGGCTACACCTTC
CDR3 protein: CASSYSRTPYGYTF

V gene: TRBV6-5
J gene: TRBJ1-5
D gene: TRBD1
CDR3 DNA: TGTGCCAGCAGCCCTGGGACAGGGGGAAATCAGCCCCAGCATTTT
CDR3 protein: CASSPGTGGNQPQHF

V gene: TRBV6-6
J gene: TRBJ2-7
D gene: TRBD2
CDR3 DNA: TGTGCCAGCAGATATACTAGCGGGAGGGCCTACGAGCAGTACTTC
CDR3 protein: CASRYTSGRAYEQYF

V gene: TRBV2
J gene: TRBJ1-1
D gene: NA
CDR3 DNA: TGTGCCACCGCGGGGGGAACTGAAGCTTTCTTT
CDR3 protein: CATAGGTEAFF

V gene: TRBV30
J gene: TRBJ2-7
D gene: NA
CDR3 DNA: TGTGCCTGGAGCCGTGGACAGACCGTCCCCTACGAGCAGTACTTC
CDR3 protein: CAWSRGQTVPYEQYF

V gene: TRBV29-1
J gene: TRBJ2-7
D gene: NA
CDR3 DNA: TGCAGCGTTGAAGCGGACACGGGTTACGAGCAGTACTTC
CDR3 protein: CSVEADTGYEQYF

V gene: TRBV6-5
J gene: TRBJ1-6
D gene: TRBD1
CDR3 DNA: TGTGCCAGCAGCCGACAGGGGAACAATTCACCCCTCCACTTT
CDR3 protein: CASSRQGNNSPLHF

V gene: TRBV19
J gene: TRBJ1-4
D gene: NA
CDR3 DNA: TGTGCCAGTAGTATACAAGGAGGGCGGGAAAAACTGTTTTTT
CDR3 protein: CASSIQGGREKLFF

V gene: TRBV19
J gene: TRBJ2-1
D gene: TRBD2
CDR3 DNA: TGTGCCAGTAGTATTCTAGCGGGACCGCCCAATGAGCAGTTCTTC
CDR3 protein: CASSILAGPPNEQFF

V gene: TRBV4-1
J gene: TRBJ1-3
D gene: TRBD1
CDR3 DNA: TGCGCCAGCAGCCAAGTCCAGGGGGGCTCTGGAAACACCATATATTTT
CDR3 protein: CASSQVQGGSGNTIYF

V gene: TRBV6-6
J gene: TRBJ1-2
D gene: TRBD1
CDR3 DNA: TGTGCCAGCAATATACAGGGGGCAGGGTATGGCTACACCTTC
CDR3 protein: CASNIQGAGYGYTF

V gene: TRBV10-2
J gene: TRBJ1-1
D gene: NA
CDR3 DNA: TGCGCCAGCACCTTACAGGGTTTTATAACTGAAGCTTTCTTT
CDR3 protein: CASTLQGFITEAFF

V gene: TRBV29-1
J gene: TRBJ1-2
D gene: TRBD1
CDR3 DNA: TGCAGCGTTCCGTCAGGGGGGAATGCTAACTATGGCTACACCTTC
CDR3 protein: CSVPSGGNANYGYTF

V gene: TRBV7-6
J gene: TRBJ1-4
D gene: NA
CDR3 DNA: TGTGCCAGCAGCTTGACAGCCAACAATGAAAAACTGTTTTTT
CDR3 protein: CASSLTANNEKLFF

V gene: TRBV15
J gene: TRBJ2-3
D gene: NA
CDR3 DNA: TGTGCCACCAGCAGAGATAGCCCCACAGATACGCAGTATTTT
CDR3 protein: CATSRDSPTDTQYF

V gene: TRBV19
J gene: TRBJ1-6
D gene: TRBD1
CDR3 DNA: TGTGCCAGTAGTATCCCTAACAGGGGGCGGTCACCCCTCCACTTT
CDR3 protein: CASSIPNRGRSPLHF

V gene: TRBV18
J gene: TRBJ1-2
D gene: NA
CDR3 DNA: TGTGCCAGCTCACCGAACTTACAGGATTCTAACTATGGCTACACCTTC
CDR3 protein: CASSPNLQDSNYGYTF

V gene: TRBV15
J gene: TRBJ1-5
D gene: NA
CDR3 DNA: TGTGCCACCAGCAGAGAAGGGGATGGCAATCAGCCCCAGCATTTT
CDR3 protein: CATSREGDGNQPQHF

V gene: TRBV4-1
J gene: TRBJ1-1
D gene: NA
CDR3 DNA: TGCGCCAGCAGCCAAGGGACAGCTCTGAACACTGAAGCTTTCTTT
CDR3 protein: CASSQGTALNTEAFF

V gene: TRBV5-1
J gene: TRBJ1-1
D gene: TRBD1
CDR3 DNA: TGCGCCAGCAGCTCGGGACAGGCCTTGAACACTGAAGCTTTCTTT
CDR3 protein: CASSSGQALNTEAFF

V gene: TRBV2
J gene: TRBJ2-7
D gene: TRBD1
CDR3 DNA: TGTGCCAGCGGTTGGAGACAGGGAACGCCTTCGGTCGAGCAGTACTTC
CDR3 protein: CASGWRQGTPSVEQYF

V gene: TRBV29-1
J gene: TRBJ2-3
D gene: NA
CDR3 DNA: TGCAGCGAATCGGGTCCCACAGATACGCAGTATTTT
CDR3 protein: CSESGPTDTQYF

V gene: TRBV19
J gene: TRBJ2-7
D gene: NA
CDR3 DNA: TGTGCCAGTAGCCTGCGGGGCAGCTACGAGCAGTACTTC
CDR3 protein: CASSLRGSYEQYF

V gene: TRBV5-1
J gene: TRBJ2-5
D gene: TRBD2
CDR3 DNA: TGCGCCAGCAGCAGGAGCGGGGTCTCCCAGGAGACCCAGTACTTC
CDR3 protein: CASSRSGVSQETQYF

V gene: TRBV30
J gene: TRBJ2-1
D gene: NA
CDR3 DNA: TGTGCCTGGTGTTGCAAGGTGGGGAGCCACAATGAGCAGTTCTTC
CDR3 protein: CAWCCKVGSHNEQFF

V gene: TRBV7-9
J gene: TRBJ1-1
D gene: NA
CDR3 DNA: TGTGCCAGCAGCTTAGGGATAGGGGTCACTGAAGCTTTCTTT
CDR3 protein: CASSLGIGVTEAFF

V gene: TRBV6-5
J gene: TRBJ1-1
D gene: NA
CDR3 DNA: TGTGCCAGCAGGGAAGGGCGGGAAGCCACTGAAGCTTTCTTT
CDR3 protein: CASREGREATEAFF

V gene: TRBV6-1
J gene: TRBJ1-1
D gene: NA
CDR3 DNA: TGTGCCAGCACCACGACTGTGGGAGGGAACACTGAAGCTTTCTTT
CDR3 protein: CASTTTVGGNTEAFF

V gene: TRBV5-1
J gene: TRBJ2-7
D gene: TRBD1
CDR3 DNA: TGCGCCAGCAGCTGGGGACAGGGTGCCTACGAGCAGTACTTC
CDR3 protein: CASSWGQGAYEQYF

V gene: TRBV30
J gene: TRBJ2-7
D gene: NA
CDR3 DNA: TGTGCCTGGAGAAAAGCGGCCAGCTCCTACGAGCAGTACTTC
CDR3 protein: CAWRKAASSYEQYF

V gene: TRBV10-2
J gene: TRBJ2-7
D gene: NA
CDR3 DNA: TGCGCCAGCAGCGCCAACACCCACGAGCAGTACTTC
CDR3 protein: CASSANTHEQYF